The sequence of this TCR beta chain was determined in a study of blood T cell repertoires in COVID-19. Across the study: PBMCs, B-cell-depleted T cells, or T cells were the source of the cDNA or gDNA that made up the material.

The age range of participants was about 18 to 89 years, with residence in roughly 25 US areas. Germline CDR1 reads SNHLY; CDR2 reads FYNNEI. V shed 5 bases and J 7 bases; nucleotides not matched to a gene: 4. This CDR3 region has 14 residues. Profiling relied on immunoSEQ multiplex PCR, and the TCRdb table lists in-frame clones only, not all of them. Of some 260,000 clones detected, about 90% appear once; the ten largest clones hold less than 2.5%. The V call is TRBV2, the J call TRBJ2-7; 14 bases align to TRBD2. The sequencing sample was made of PBMCs or T cells enriched from blood (not recorded which). The receptor's source is a woman younger than 30 who had recovered from COVID-19. As DNA, the CDR3 is TGTGCCAGCAGTAGTCGGACTAGCGGGAGGGAGCAGTACTTC. Amino acid sequence: CASSSRTSGREQYF.